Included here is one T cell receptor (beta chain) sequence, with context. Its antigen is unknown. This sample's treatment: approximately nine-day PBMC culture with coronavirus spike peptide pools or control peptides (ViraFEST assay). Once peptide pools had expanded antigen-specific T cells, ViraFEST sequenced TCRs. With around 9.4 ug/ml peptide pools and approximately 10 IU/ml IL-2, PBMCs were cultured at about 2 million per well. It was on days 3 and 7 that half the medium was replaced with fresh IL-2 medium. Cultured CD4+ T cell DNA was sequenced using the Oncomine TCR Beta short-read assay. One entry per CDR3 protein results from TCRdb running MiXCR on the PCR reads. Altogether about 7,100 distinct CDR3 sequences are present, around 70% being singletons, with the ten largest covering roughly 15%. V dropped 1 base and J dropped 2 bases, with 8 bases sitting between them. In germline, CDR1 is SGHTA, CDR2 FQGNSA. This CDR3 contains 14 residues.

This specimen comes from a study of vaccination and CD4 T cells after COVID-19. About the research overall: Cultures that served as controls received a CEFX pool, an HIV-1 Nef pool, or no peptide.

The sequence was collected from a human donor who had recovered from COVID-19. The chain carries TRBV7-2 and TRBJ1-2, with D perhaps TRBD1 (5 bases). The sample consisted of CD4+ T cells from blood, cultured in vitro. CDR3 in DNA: TGTGCCAGCAGCTTAGGGACAAGCAACTATGGCTACACCTTC. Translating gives CASSLGTSNYGYTF.